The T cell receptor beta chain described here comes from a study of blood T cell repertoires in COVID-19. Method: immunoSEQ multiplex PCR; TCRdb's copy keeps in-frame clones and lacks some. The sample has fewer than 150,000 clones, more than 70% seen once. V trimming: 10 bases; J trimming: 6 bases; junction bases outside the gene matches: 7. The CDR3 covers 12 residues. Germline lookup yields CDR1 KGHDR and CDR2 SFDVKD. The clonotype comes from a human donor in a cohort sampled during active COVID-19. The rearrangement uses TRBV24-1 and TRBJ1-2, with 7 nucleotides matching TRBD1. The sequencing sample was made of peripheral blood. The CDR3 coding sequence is TGTGCCACGACCCCGACAGGGAATGGCTACACCTTC. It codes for CATTPTGNGYTF.